The 27 T cell receptor beta chains below were found in one sample sequenced in a study of cytomegalovirus exposure and HLA in healthy donors. Primers: 60 Vbeta forward and 13 Jbeta reverse. Profiled with immunoSEQ multiplex PCR; TCRdb holds only in-frame clones, not every one. The table includes 140,000 to 150,000 clones, around 73% detected once. Sequencing was performed on PBMCs. The receptor source for this set is a female donor in good health and CMV-seronegative.

The V and J genes are TRBV28 and TRBJ1-3; possibly TRBD1 for D (6 bases). There are 17 residues in the CDR3. Trimming cost V 6 bases and J 0 bases, with 18 bases left between them. From germline, CDR1 is MDHEN and CDR2 SYDVKM. As DNA, the CDR3 is TGTGCCAGCAGCATCGGGGGGGCGCCGATCTCTGGAAACACCATATATTTT. Translated, it gives CASSIGGAPISGNTIYF.

The chain carries TRBV11-1 and TRBJ2-3; D uncertain. Germline-derived CDR1 and CDR2 are SGHAT and FQDESV (reference sequence). V shed 6 bases and J shed 0 bases, with 7 bases lying between them. The CDR3 extends over 13 amino acids. The CDR3 DNA reads as TGTGCCAGCAGGCGATCTAGCACAGATACGCAGTATTTT. Translation: CASRRSSTDTQYF.

V gene TRBV1 combines with J gene TRBJ2-7; no check of the table's D call, TRBD2, against the DNA was made. TRBV1 is a pseudogene. The CDR3 has 14 amino acids. The CDR3 is CTSSHSGPCYEQYF. Here the CDR3 DNA reads TGCACCAGCAGCCACAGCGGGCCGTGCTACGAGCAGTACTTC.

J is TRBJ1-1 and V is TRBV18, with a weak D call TRBD1 (5 bases). This CDR3 region has 14 residues. Germline V gene lookup returns CDR1 KGHSH and CDR2 LQKENI. V was shortened by 1 base and J by 2 bases, with 8 bases between the two germline ends. CDR3 bases: TGTGCCAGCTCACCACGGCAGGGTAACACTGAAGCTTTCTTT. Translating it yields CASSPRQGNTEAFF.

J is TRBJ2-5 and V is TRBV9, with 12 bases fitting TRBD1. The CDR3 covers 15 residues. Unmatched junction bases numbered 2, after V lost 0 bases and J lost 5 bases. CDR1 and CDR2 (germline): SGDLS, YYNGEE. CDR3 nucleotide sequence: TGTGCCAGCAGCGTAGGGGACAGGGGGCTGGAGACCCAGTACTTC. Protein: CASSVGDRGLETQYF.

A few counts support this clone. This chain joins TRBV5-1 and TRBJ2-7, with 7 bases identical to TRBD1. V lost 4 bases and J lost 0; bases outside the gene matches: 7. CDR3 length equals 15 residues. The germline V gene has CDR1 SGHRS and CDR2 YFSETQ. CDR3 in DNA: TGCGCCAGCAGCGCCTACAGGGGCAGCTCCTACGAGCAGTACTTC. This sequence encodes CASSAYRGSSYEQYF.

The chain has TRBV4-1 and TRBJ2-7; 8 bases match TRBD1. Looked up from germline, CDR1 is MGHRA and CDR2 is YSYEKL. Unmatched junction bases numbered 15, after V lost 0 bases and J lost 8 bases. This CDR3 has 17 residues. The DNA of the CDR3 is TGCGCCAGCAGCCAAGAGGGCGGTGCCGGGACAGGCCTTCAGCAGTACTTC. It is translated as CASSQEGGAGTGLQQYF.

CDR3 coding DNA: TGCAGCGTTGAAGGCCCAGGGAGGGAATACGAGCAGTACTTC. Its protein is CSVEGPGREYEQYF. The J gene is TRBJ2-7, the V gene TRBV29-1; 7 bases line up with TRBD2. This CDR3 is built from 14 residues. V trimming: 1 base; J trimming: 4 bases; junction bases outside the gene matches: 7. The V gene's germline CDR1 is SQVTM and CDR2 ANQGSEA.

The gene calls are TRBV29-1 and TRBJ1-2; no definite D call. The CDR3 spans 11 residues. Germline CDR1 and CDR2: SQVTM and ANQGSEA. V lost 5 bases and J 2 bases, leaving 6 bases between the germline ends. CDR3 amino acids: CSVIQNYGYTF. CDR3 coding DNA: TGCAGCGTTATCCAGAACTATGGCTACACCTTC.

V and J are TRBV10-2 and TRBJ1-4, with 8 bases fitting TRBD1. The germline V gene has CDR1 WSHSY and CDR2 SAAADI. This CDR3 is 13 amino acids long. J gave up 4 bases and V 8 bases, and 3 bases lay outside the gene matches. The chain's CDR3 is CASVDRVNEKLFF. CDR3 DNA: TGCGCCAGCGTGGACAGGGTTAATGAAAAACTGTTTTTT.

The chain links TRBV9 to TRBJ2-7; TRBD2 matches 8 bases. This CDR3 has 15 residues. Germline values: CDR1 SGDLS, CDR2 YYNGEE. The J segment lost 6 bases and the V segment lost 4 bases, leaving 12 bases of the junction unmatched. In DNA form, the CDR3 reads TGTGCCAGCAGCTCTAGCCCGACTAGCGAAGGCGAGCAGTACTTC. Translation: CASSSSPTSEGEQYF. Variable domain in full (rest from reference TRBV9 and TRBJ2-7): DSGVTQTPKHLITATGQRVTLRCSPRSGDLSVYWYQQSLDQGLQFLIQYYNGEERAKGNILERFSAQQFPDLHSELNLSSLELGDSALYFCASSSSPTSEGEQYFGPGTRLTVT.

The gene calls are TRBV29-1 and TRBJ2-3; 14 bases match TRBD2. The CDR3 is made up of 14 amino acids. Unmatched junction bases numbered 3, after V lost 6 bases and J lost 4 bases. Germline V CDR1 and CDR2: SQVTM, ANQGSEA. Here the CDR3 DNA reads TGCAGCGTATCGACTAGCGGGAGGGCAGATACGCAGTATTTT. Its protein is CSVSTSGRADTQYF.

The sample holds many counts of this clone. The J gene is TRBJ2-3, the V gene TRBV6-1; D is possibly TRBD2 (5 bases). The CDR3 length is 12 residues. Between the trimmed V and J ends, which lost 8 bases and 1 base, there was a span of 7 bases. The germline V gene encodes CDR1 MNHNS and CDR2 SASEGT. This chain's CDR3 is CASQRGTDTQYF. As DNA, the CDR3 is TGTGCCAGCCAGAGGGGCACAGATACGCAGTATTTT.

The rearrangement links TRBV10-3 to TRBJ1-6, with 9 bases that match TRBD1. Per germline, CDR1 ENHRY and CDR2 SYGVKD. There are 13 residues in the CDR3. J lost 10 bases, V lost 8 bases, and 6 bases had no gene match. The CDR3 loop reads CAIRRDRDSPLHF. As DNA, the CDR3 is TGTGCCATCCGTCGGGACAGGGACTCACCCCTCCACTTT.

This clone has a handful of counts. The chain combines TRBV6-4 with TRBJ2-1; 10 bases are shared with TRBD2. Germline lookup yields CDR1 MRHNA and CDR2 SNTAGT. The length of the CDR3 is 16 residues. Trimming at V came to 0 bases and at J to 6 bases, leaving 5 bases not matched to a gene. The CDR3 DNA is TGTGCCAGCAGTGACTCAGAAGCGGGGGGGCCCAATGAGCAGTTCTTC. It translates to CASSDSEAGGPNEQFF.

The chain couples TRBV6-1 to TRBJ1-6; D unresolved. In germline, CDR1 is MNHNS, CDR2 SASEGT. V was clipped by 5 bases and J by 1 base, with 9 bases between them. The CDR3 is made up of 15 amino acids. The CDR3, as DNA: TGTGCCAGCAGTTCGGGGTTGTCCTATAATTCACCCCTCCACTTT. The encoded protein is CASSSGLSYNSPLHF.

The chain recombines TRBV6-5 with TRBJ2-1; 7 positions agree with TRBD2. The trim removed 2 bases at V and 8 bases at J, leaving 6 bases unmatched. Germline V gives CDR1 MNHEY, CDR2 SVGAGI. The CDR3 extends over 14 amino acids. The CDR3 loop reads CASSYEGGLDEQFF. DNA of the CDR3: TGTGCCAGCAGTTACGAGGGAGGGCTGGATGAGCAGTTCTTC.

The gene calls are TRBV18 and TRBJ1-2; tentative D call: TRBD1 (5 bases). Trimming pared 3 bases from V and 0 bases from J, leaving 14 bases between. CDR3 length: 16 residues. Germline V gene lookup returns CDR1 KGHSH and CDR2 LQKENI. CDR3: CASSPGLVGTNYGYTF. In nucleotides, the CDR3 is TGTGCCAGCTCACCGGGGCTTGTGGGAACTAACTATGGCTACACCTTC.

The chain has TRBV27 and TRBJ1-6; 8 bases line up with TRBD1. The junction had 3 bases not matched to a gene; V was cut back by 5 bases and J by 3 bases. Per germline, CDR1 MNHEY and CDR2 SMNVEV (reference sequence). The CDR3 runs 15 residues. The CDR3: CASSKQGGYNSPLHF. Written as DNA, the CDR3 is TGTGCCAGCAGTAAACAGGGGGGCTATAATTCACCCCTCCACTTT.

This clone was seen a handful of times. The genes are TRBV28 and TRBJ2-7, with TRBD1 matching over 8 bases. CDR3 length equals 15 residues. Trimming cost V 10 bases and J 3 bases; bases outside gene matches: 14. Per germline, CDR1 MDHEN and CDR2 SYDVKM. CDR3 region: CATENIEDRVYEQYF. Here the CDR3 DNA reads TGTGCCACCGAGAATATTGAGGACAGGGTCTACGAGCAGTACTTC.

The genes are TRBV28 and TRBJ1-4; D ambiguous. The CDR3 covers 14 residues. V lost 10 bases to trimming and J lost 8 bases, with 20 bases between them. Germline CDR1 reads MDHEN; CDR2 reads SYDVKM. CDR3 in amino acids: CAIRGSQRGEKLFF. The CDR3 nucleotides read TGTGCCATACGCGGGTCCCAAAGAGGAGAAAAACTGTTTTTT.

The chain recombines TRBV30 with TRBJ2-1, with TRBD2 matching 9 bases. This CDR3 has 15 amino acids. With 3 bases clipped from V and 7 bases from J, the junction kept 10 bases outside the gene matches. Germline CDR1 is GTSNPN and CDR2 is SVGIG (reference sequence). The CDR3 DNA reads as TGTGCCTGGAGAATAACTATAGCGGGAGAAAATGAGCAGTTCTTC. This codes for CAWRITIAGENEQFF. The entire variable domain, with the rest obtained from reference TRBV30 and TRBJ2-1, is as follows: SQTIHQWPATLVQPVGSPLSLECTVEGTSNPNLYWYRQAAGRGLQLLFYSVGIGQISSEVPQNLSASRPQDRQFILSSKKLLLSDSGFYLCAWRITIAGENEQFFGPGTRLTVL.

The chain combines TRBV2 with TRBJ1-5, with D uncertain. CDR1 and CDR2 (germline): SNHLY, FYNNEI. Trimming took off 3 bases at V and 3 bases at J, with 12 bases between the two ends. The length of the CDR3 is 15 residues. The CDR3 region has the DNA TGTGCCAGCAGTGACACTCAACAGTTCAATCAGCCCCAGCATTTT. Its translation is CASSDTQQFNQPQHF. Based on the CDR3 plus reference TRBV2 and TRBJ1-5, the full variable domain is EPEVTQTPSHQVTQMGQEVILRCVPISNHLYFYWYRQILGQKVEFLVSFYNNEISEKSEIFDDQFSVERPDGSNFTLKIRSTKLEDSAMYFCASSDTQQFNQPQHFGDGTRLSIL.

V and J are TRBV10-3 and TRBJ1-2, with 8 positions matching TRBD1. After removal of 10 bases from V and 5 bases from J, the junction contained 9 bases not matched to a gene. The CDR3 has 13 amino acids. The germline CDR1 and CDR2 sequences are ENHRY and SYGVKD. As DNA, the CDR3 is TGTGCCACCGGACAGGGTTGGGAGTATGGCTACACCTTC. It translates to CATGQGWEYGYTF.

The rearrangement uses TRBV5-1 and TRBJ2-5, with a possible D match to TRBD1 (5 bases). Germline loops: CDR1 SGHRS, CDR2 YFSETQ. Trimming took 6 bases from V and 0 from J, leaving 9 bases between them. The CDR3 is 13 amino acids. As DNA, the CDR3 is TGCGCCAGCAAGGGGATACACCAAGAGACCCAGTACTTC. Protein sequence: CASKGIHQETQYF.

This sequence joins TRBV19 and TRBJ1-1; 7 nucleotides align to TRBD1. Trimming took 5 bases from V and 7 from J; bases not matched to a gene: 4. Germline V gives CDR1 LNHDA, CDR2 SQIVND (reference sequence). The CDR3 extends over 12 amino acids. The CDR3 DNA is TGTGCCAGTAGTGAGGGGGCAGGTGAAGCTTTCTTT. Protein: CASSEGAGEAFF.

V is TRBV4-1 and J is TRBJ1-2; 9 bases map to TRBD1. The germline V gene has CDR1 MGHRA and CDR2 YSYEKL. Trimming took 4 bases from V and 3 from J; bases not matched to a gene: 15. This CDR3 region has 18 residues. The CDR3 loop is CASSLPTSTGGVYYGYTF. CDR3 bases: TGCGCCAGCAGCCTACCGACTTCGACAGGGGGAGTGTACTATGGCTACACCTTC.